This T cell receptor beta chain derives from a study of blood T cell repertoires in COVID-19. Across the whole study: Nucleic acid was either cDNA or gDNA, and it came from T cells, B-cell-depleted T cells, or PBMCs.

Sequenced by immunoSEQ multiplex PCR; TCRdb stores in-frame clones only, minus some. Of more than 90,000 clones listed, around 85% are singletons. Germline loops: CDR1 MNHEY, CDR2 SVGEGT. CDR3 length: 17 residues. V lost 0 bases to trimming and J lost 4 bases; unmatched junction nucleotides: 9. This TCR was recovered from a human donor in a cohort sampled during active COVID-19. This chain uses TRBV6-2 or TRBV6-3 with TRBJ2-3; 8 bases line up with TRBD2. Sample: peripheral blood. This CDR3 reads CASSYSALAVLADTQYF. Here the CDR3 DNA reads TGTGCCAGCAGTTACTCGGCACTAGCGGTTTTGGCAGATACGCAGTATTTT.